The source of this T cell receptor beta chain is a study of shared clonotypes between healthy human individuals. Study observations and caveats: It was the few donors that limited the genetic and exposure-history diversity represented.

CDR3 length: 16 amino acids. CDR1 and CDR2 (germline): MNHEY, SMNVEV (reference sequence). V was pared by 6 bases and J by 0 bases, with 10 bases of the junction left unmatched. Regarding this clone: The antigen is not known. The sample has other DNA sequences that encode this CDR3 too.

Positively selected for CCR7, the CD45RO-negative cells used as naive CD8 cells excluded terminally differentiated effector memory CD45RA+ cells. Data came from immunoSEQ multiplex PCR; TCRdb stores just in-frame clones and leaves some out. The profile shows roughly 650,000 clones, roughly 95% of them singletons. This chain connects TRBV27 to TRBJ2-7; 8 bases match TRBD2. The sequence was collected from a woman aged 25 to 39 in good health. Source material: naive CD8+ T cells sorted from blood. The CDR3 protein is CASSPSAGESSYEQYF. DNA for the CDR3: TGTGCCAGCAGCCCCTCAGCGGGAGAGAGCTCCTACGAGCAGTACTTC.